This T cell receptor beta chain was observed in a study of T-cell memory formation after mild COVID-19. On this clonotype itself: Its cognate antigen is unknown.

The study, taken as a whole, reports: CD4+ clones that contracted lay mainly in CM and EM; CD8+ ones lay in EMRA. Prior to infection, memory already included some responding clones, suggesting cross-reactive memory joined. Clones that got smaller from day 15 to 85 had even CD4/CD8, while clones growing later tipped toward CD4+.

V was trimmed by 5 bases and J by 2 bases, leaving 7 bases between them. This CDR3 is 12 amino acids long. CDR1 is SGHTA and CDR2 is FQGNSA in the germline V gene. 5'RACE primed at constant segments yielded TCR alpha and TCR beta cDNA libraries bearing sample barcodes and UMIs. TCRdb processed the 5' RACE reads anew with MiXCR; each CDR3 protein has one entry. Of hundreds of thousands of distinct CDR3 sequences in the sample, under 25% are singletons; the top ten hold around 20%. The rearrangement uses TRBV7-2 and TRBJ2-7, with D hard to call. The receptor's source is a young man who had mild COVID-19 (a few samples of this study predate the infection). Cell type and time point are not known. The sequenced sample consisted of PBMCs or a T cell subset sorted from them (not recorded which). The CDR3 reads CASSRSAYEQYF. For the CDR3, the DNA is TGTGCCAGCAGCCGCAGTGCCTACGAGCAGTACTTC.